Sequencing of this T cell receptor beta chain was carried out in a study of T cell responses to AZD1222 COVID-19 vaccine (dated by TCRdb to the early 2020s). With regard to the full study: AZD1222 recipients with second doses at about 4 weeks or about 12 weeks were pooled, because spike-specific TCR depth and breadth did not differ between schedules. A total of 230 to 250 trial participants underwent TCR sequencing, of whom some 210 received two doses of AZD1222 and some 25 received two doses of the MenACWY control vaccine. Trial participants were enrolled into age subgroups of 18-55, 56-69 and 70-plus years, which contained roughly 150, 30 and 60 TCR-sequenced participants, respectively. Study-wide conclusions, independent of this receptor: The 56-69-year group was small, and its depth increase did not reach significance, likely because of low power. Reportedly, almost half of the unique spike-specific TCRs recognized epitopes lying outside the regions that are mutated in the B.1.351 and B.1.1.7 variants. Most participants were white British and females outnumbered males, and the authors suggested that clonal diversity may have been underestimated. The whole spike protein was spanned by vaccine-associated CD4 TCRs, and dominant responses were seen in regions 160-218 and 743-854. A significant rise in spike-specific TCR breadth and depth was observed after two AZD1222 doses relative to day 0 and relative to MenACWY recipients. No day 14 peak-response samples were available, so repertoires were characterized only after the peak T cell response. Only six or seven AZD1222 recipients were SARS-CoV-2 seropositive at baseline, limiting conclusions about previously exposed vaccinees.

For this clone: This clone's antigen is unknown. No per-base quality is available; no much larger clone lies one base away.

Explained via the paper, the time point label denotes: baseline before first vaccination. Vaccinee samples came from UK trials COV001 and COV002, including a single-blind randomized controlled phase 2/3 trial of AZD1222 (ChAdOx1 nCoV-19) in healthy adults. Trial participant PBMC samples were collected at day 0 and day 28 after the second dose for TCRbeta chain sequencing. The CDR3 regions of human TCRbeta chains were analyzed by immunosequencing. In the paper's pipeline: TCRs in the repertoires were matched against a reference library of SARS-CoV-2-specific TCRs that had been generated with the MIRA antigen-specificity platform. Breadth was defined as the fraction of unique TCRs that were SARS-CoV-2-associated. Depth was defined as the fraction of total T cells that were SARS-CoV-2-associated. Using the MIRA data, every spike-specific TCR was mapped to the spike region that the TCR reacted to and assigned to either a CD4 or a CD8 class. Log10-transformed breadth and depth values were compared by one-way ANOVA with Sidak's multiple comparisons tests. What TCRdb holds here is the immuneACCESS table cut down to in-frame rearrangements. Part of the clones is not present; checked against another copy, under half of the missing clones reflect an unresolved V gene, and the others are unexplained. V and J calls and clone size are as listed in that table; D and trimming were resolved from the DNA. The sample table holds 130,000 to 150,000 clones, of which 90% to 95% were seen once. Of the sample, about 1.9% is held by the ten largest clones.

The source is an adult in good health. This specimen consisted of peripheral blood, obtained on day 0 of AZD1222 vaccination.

Read as DNA, the sequence is TGTGCCAGTAGTATGACGGGTACGGACGAGCAGTACTTC. Its translation reads: CASSMTGTDEQYF. The chain employs TRBV19 and TRBJ2-7, with an unclear D gene assignment. CDR1 and CDR2, looked up from the germline V gene (reference sequence), are LNHDA and SQIVND. V sheds 3 bases and J sheds 5 bases, leaving 11 bases between their ends. CDR3 length: 13 amino acids, cysteine to phenylalanine. Kept here is only the CDR3 DNA, which spans 39 bases and is read in frame from base 1.